These 5 T cell receptor beta chains were all obtained from the same sample, sequenced in a study of control samples from healthy donors and cancer patients. Clones were read by immunoSEQ multiplex PCR, and TCRdb kept only the in-frame ones, dropping some. This table holds roughly 160,000 clones, about 91% found once. The sequenced sample was blood. The receptor source for this set is a woman aged 30 to 39 in good health.

V is TRBV4-1 and J is TRBJ1-1; TRBD1 might be the D (6 bases). The V gene's germline CDR1 is MGHRA and CDR2 YSYEKL. The CDR3 spans 16 residues. V shed 3 bases and J shed 0 bases, with 14 bases lying between them. The CDR3 protein is CASSHLGQSMNTEAFF. The CDR3 region has the DNA TGCGCCAGCAGCCATCTCGGACAGAGTATGAACACTGAAGCTTTCTTT.

The V gene is TRBV10-3, the J gene TRBJ2-1; TRBD2 matches 15 bases. Germline CDR1 and CDR2: ENHRY and SYGVKD. The CDR3 spans 17 residues. V lost 0 bases to trimming and J lost 7 bases; unmatched junction nucleotides: 4. Here the CDR3 DNA reads TGTGCCATCAGTGAGTCGGGACTAGCGGGGGGTGAAAATGAGCAGTTCTTC. This gives the protein CAISESGLAGGENEQFF.

This clone was observed a few times. This CDR3 is CASSQGAQGAGNQPQHF. CDR3 DNA: TGTGCCAGCAGCCAAGGCGCCCAGGGGGCTGGCAATCAGCCCCAGCATTTT. The genes are TRBV4-2 and TRBJ1-5; 8 bases are shared with TRBD1. J was trimmed by 2 bases and V by 1 base; bases with no gene match: 7. Looked up from germline, CDR1 is LGHNA and CDR2 is YNFKEQ. CDR3 length: 17 residues.

This clone appeared a few times. V usage is TRBV7-6 and J usage is TRBJ2-2; maybe TRBD2 (5 bases). Trimming shortened V by 5 bases and J by 1 base, and 14 bases separated the two germline ends. CDR1 and CDR2 (germline): SGHVS, FNYEAQ. The CDR3 is 16 residues long. CDR3 sequence reads: CASSVGSTRNTGELFF. For the CDR3, the DNA is TGTGCCAGCAGCGTTGGGAGTACAAGGAACACCGGGGAGCTGTTTTTT.

The chain joins TRBV2 to TRBJ2-1; TRBD2 matches 10 bases. The germline gives CDR1 SNHLY, CDR2 FYNNEI. The V and J ends lost 5 bases and 0 bases, in that order; junction bases with no gene match: 1. This CDR3 spans 15 amino acids. CDR3 amino acids: CASSQREGSYNEQFF. CDR3 nucleotide sequence: TGTGCCAGCAGTCAGCGGGAGGGCTCCTACAATGAGCAGTTCTTC.